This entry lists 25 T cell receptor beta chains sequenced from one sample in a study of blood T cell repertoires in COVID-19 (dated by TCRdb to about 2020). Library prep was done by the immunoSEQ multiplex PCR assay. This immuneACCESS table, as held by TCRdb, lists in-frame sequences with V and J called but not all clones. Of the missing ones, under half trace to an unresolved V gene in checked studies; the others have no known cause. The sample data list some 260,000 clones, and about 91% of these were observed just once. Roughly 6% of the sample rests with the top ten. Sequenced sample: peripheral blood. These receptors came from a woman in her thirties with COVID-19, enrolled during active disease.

As DNA, the CDR3 is TGTGCCAGCAGCTTAGGTGCCGTCGTGGGAGGGGCAAACTATGGCTACACCTTC. Its protein product is CASSLGAVVGGANYGYTF. The chain carries TRBV7-2 and TRBJ1-2; tentatively, D is TRBD1 (5 bases). The CDR3 length is 18 residues. Germline loops: CDR1 SGHTA, CDR2 FQGNSA. V gave up 1 base and J gave up 2 bases, with 20 bases separating them.

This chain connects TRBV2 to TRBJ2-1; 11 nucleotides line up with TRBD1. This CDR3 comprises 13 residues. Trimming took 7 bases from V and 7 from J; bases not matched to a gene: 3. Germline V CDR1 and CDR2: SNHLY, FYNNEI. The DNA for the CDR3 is TGTGCCAGCATGAGGGACAGGGGGAATGAGCAGTTCTTC. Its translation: CASMRDRGNEQFF.

Here the CDR3 reads CASSPSGSFNEQFF. CDR3 nucleotides: TGTGCCAGCTCACCTAGCGGGAGCTTCAATGAGCAGTTCTTC. V and J are TRBV18 and TRBJ2-1, with TRBD2 matching over 9 bases. The CDR3 spans 14 residues. V was clipped by 3 bases and J by 6 bases; unmatched bases: 3. The germline CDR1 and CDR2 sequences are KGHSH and LQKENI. Together with reference TRBV18 and TRBJ2-1, the CDR3 gives the full variable domain: NAGVMQNPRHLVRRRGQEARLRCSPMKGHSHVYWYRQLPEEGLKFMVYLQKENIIDESGMPKERFSAEFPKEGPSILRIQQVVRGDSAAYFCASSPSGSFNEQFFGPGTRLTVL.

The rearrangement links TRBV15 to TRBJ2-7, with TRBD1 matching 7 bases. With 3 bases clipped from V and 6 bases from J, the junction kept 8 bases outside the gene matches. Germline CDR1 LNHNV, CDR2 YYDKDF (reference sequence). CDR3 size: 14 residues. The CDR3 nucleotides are TGTGCCACCAGCAGGGACAGGCAATCCGGCGAGCAGTACTTC. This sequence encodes CATSRDRQSGEQYF. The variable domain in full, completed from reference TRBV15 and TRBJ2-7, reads DAMVIQNPRYQVTQFGKPVTLSCSQTLNHNVMYWYQQKSSQAPKLLFHYYDKDFNNEADTPDNFQSRRPNTSFCFLDIRSPGLGDTAMYLCATSRDRQSGEQYFGPGTRLTVT.

The DNA for the CDR3 is TGTGCCAGCCGGGGGCCCCAGCATTTT. This encodes CASRGPQHF. This chain connects TRBV14 to TRBJ1-5; D is ambiguous. CDR1 and CDR2 (germline): SGHDN, FVKESK. The V gene lost 8 bases and the J gene lost 9 bases, with 5 bases spanning the gap. The CDR3 totals 9 residues. Complete variable domain (other parts from reference TRBV14 and TRBJ1-5): EAGVTQFPSHSVIEKGQTVTLRCDPISGHDNLYWYRRVMGKEIKFLLHFVKESKQDESGMPNNRFLAERTGGTYSTLKVQPAELEDSGVYFCASRGPQHFGDGTRLSIL.

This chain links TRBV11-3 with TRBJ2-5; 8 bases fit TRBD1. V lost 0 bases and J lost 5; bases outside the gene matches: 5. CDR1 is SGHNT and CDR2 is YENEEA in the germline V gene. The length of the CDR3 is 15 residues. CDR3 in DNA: TGTGCCAGCAGCTTAGATACAGGGGGAGGCGAGACCCAGTACTTC. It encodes CASSLDTGGGETQYF.

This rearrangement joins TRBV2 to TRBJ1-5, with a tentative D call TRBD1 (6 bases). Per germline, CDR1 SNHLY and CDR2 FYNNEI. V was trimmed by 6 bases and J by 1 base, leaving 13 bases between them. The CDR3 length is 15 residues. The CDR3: CASRAGDWSNQPQHF. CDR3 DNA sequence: TGTGCCAGCAGAGCAGGGGATTGGAGCAATCAGCCCCAGCATTTT.

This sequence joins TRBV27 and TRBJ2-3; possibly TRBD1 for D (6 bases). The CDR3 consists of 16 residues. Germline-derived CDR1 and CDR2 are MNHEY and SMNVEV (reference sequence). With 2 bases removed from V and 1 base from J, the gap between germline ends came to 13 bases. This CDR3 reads CASSLRPGVRTDTQYF. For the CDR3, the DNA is TGTGCCAGCAGTTTAAGACCAGGGGTTCGCACAGATACGCAGTATTTT.

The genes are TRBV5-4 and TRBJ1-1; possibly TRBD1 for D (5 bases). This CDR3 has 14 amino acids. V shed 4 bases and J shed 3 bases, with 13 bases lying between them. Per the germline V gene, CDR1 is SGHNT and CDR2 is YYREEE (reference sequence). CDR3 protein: CASSRGVGDTEAFF. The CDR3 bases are TGTGCCAGCAGCCGCGGGGTAGGGGACACTGAAGCTTTCTTT. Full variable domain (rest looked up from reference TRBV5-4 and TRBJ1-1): ETGVTQSPTHLIKTRGQQVTLRCSSQSGHNTVSWYQQALGQGPQFIFQYYREEENGRGNFPPRFSGLQFPNYSSELNVNALELDDSALYLCASSRGVGDTEAFFGQGTRLTVV.

The CDR3 bases are TGTGCCAGCAGCCTTAGCCGCATGGGCAATGAGCAGTTCTTC. Translation: CASSLSRMGNEQFF. The genes are TRBV9 and TRBJ2-1; D unclear. Per germline, CDR1 SGDLS and CDR2 YYNGEE. V lost 4 bases to trimming and J lost 6 bases, with 14 bases between them. This CDR3 has 14 amino acids.

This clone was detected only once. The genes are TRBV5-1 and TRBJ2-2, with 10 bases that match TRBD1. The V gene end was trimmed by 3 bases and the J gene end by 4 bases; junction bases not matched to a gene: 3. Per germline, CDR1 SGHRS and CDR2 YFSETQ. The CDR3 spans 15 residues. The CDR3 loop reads CASSSGQGVTGELFF. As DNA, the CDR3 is TGCGCCAGCAGCTCCGGACAGGGGGTCACCGGGGAGCTGTTTTTT.

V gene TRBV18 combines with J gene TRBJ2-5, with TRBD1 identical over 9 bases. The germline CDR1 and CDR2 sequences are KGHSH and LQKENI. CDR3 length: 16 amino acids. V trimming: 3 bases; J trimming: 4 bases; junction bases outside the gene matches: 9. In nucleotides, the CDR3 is TGTGCCAGCTCACCTTACCCGACAGGGGGAGGAGAGACCCAGTACTTC. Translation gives CASSPYPTGGGETQYF.

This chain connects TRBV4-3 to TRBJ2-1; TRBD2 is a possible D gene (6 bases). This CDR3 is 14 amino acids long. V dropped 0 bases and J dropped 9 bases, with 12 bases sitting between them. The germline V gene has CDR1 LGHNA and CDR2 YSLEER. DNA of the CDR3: TGCGCCAGCAGCCAAGATCGGCTGGGGGGTGAGCAGTTCTTC. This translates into CASSQDRLGGEQFF.

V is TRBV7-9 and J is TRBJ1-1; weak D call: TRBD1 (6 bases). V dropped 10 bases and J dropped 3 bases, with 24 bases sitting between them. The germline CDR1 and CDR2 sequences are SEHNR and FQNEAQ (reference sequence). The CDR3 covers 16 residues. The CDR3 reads CAILTVSQGSDTEAFF. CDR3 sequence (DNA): TGTGCCATCCTTACCGTCTCACAGGGAAGTGACACTGAAGCTTTCTTT.

The CDR3 spells CASSWGTGKTDTQYF. CDR3 nucleotide sequence: TGTGCCAGCAGTTGGGGGACAGGGAAAACAGATACGCAGTATTTT. The chain has TRBV28 and TRBJ2-3, with TRBD1 identical over 9 bases. After removal of 4 bases from V and 3 bases from J, the junction contained 5 bases not matched to a gene. This CDR3 comprises 15 residues. Germline values: CDR1 MDHEN, CDR2 SYDVKM.

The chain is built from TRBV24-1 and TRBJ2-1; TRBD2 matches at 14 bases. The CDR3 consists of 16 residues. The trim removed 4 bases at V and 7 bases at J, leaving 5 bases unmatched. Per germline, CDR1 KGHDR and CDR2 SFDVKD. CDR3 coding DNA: TGTGCCACCAGTGACCCCGGGACTAGCGGGAGTAATGAGCAGTTCTTC. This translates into CATSDPGTSGSNEQFF.

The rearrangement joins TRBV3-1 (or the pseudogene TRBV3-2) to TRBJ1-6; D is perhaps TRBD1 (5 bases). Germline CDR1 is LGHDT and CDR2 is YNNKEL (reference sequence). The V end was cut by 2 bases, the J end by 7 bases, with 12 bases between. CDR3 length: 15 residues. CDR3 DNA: TGTGCCAGCAGCCAATACGGGCAGGGAAATTCACCCCTCCACTTT. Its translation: CASSQYGQGNSPLHF.

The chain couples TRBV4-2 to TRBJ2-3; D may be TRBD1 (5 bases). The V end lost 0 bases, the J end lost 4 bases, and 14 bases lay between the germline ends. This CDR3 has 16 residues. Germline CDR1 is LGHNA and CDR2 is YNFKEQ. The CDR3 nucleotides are TGTGCCAGCAGCCAAGATACAAGGGGAAGGGCAGATACGCAGTATTTT. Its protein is CASSQDTRGRADTQYF.

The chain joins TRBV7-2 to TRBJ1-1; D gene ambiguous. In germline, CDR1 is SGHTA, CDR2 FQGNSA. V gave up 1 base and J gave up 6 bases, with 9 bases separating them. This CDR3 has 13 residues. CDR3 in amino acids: CASSLGMRAEAFF. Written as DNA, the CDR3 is TGTGCCAGCAGCTTAGGCATGCGAGCTGAAGCTTTCTTT.

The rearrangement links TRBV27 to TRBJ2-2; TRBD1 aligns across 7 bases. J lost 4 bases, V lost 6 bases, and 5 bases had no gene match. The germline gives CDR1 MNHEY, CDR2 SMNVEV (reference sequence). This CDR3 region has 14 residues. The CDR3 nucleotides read TGTGCCAGCAGGGACAGGCCCTTCACCGGGGAGCTGTTTTTT. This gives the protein CASRDRPFTGELFF.

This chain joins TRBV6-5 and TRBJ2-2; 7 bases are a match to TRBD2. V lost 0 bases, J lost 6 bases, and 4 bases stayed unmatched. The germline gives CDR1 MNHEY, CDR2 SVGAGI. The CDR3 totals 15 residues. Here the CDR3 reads CASSYSLGRAGELFF. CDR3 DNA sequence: TGTGCCAGCAGTTACTCTTTAGGGAGGGCCGGGGAGCTGTTTTTT.

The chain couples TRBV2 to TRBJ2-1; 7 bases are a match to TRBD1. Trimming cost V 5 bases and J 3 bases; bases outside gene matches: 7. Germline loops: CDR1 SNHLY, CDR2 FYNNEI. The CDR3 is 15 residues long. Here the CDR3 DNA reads TGTGCCAGCAGTTCCGACAGGGAAGGCTACAATGAGCAGTTCTTC. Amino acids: CASSSDREGYNEQFF.

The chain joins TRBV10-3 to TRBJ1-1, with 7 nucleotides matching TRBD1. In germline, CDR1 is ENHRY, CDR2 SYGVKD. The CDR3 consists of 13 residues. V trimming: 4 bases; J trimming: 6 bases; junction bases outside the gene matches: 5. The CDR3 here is CAISADRAAEAFF. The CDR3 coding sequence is TGTGCCATCAGTGCCGACAGGGCCGCTGAAGCTTTCTTT.

Written as DNA, the CDR3 is TGTGCCAGCAGCCAAGTCCCTCCAGGGCAAAAGAACACTGAAGCTTTCTTT. Amino acid sequence: CASSQVPPGQKNTEAFF. This chain links TRBV3-1 (or the pseudogene TRBV3-2) with TRBJ1-1; D possibly corresponds to TRBD1 (5 bases). The CDR3 consists of 17 residues. V lost 1 base to trimming and J lost 1 base, with 16 bases between them. Germline lookup yields CDR1 LGHDT and CDR2 YNNKEL (reference sequence).

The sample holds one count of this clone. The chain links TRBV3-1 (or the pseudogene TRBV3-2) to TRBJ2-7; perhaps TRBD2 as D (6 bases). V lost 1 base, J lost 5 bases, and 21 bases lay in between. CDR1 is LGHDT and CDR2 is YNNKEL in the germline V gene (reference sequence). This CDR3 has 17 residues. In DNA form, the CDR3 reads TGTGCCAGCAGCCAAGTAAAGTTTGCGGGGAAAGCCCACGAGCAGTACTTC. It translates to CASSQVKFAGKAHEQYF.